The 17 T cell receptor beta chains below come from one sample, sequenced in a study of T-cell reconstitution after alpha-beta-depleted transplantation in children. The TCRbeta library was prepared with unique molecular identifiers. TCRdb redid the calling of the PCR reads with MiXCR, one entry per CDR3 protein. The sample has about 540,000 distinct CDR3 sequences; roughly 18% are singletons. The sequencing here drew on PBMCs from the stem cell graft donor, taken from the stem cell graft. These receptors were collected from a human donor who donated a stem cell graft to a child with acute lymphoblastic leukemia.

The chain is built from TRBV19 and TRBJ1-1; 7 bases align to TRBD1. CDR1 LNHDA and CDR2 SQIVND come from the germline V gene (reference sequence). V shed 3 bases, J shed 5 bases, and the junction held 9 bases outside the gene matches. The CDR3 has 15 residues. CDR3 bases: TGTGCCAGTAGTATGGACAGGACTGGAGGAACTGAAGCTTTCTTT. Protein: CASSMDRTGGTEAFF.

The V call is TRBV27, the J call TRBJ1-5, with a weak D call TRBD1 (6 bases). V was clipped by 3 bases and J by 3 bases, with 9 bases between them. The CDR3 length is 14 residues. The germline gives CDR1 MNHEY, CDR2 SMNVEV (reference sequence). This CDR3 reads CASSLQGFNQPQHF. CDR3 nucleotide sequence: TGTGCCAGCAGTTTGCAGGGGTTCAATCAGCCCCAGCATTTT.

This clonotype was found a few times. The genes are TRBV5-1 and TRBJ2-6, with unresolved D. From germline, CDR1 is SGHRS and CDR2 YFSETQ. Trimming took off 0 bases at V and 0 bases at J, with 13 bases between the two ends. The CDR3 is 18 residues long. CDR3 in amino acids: CASSLGPSVNSGANVLTF. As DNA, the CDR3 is TGCGCCAGCAGCTTGGGGCCATCAGTGAACTCTGGGGCCAACGTCCTGACTTTC.

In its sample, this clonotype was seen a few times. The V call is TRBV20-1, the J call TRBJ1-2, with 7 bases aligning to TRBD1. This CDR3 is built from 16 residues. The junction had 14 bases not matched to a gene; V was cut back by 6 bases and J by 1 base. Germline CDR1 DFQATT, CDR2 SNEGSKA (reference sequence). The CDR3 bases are TGCAGTGCAGCCCAAGGGGGCGCGAGACGTAACTATGGCTACACCTTC. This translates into CSAAQGGARRNYGYTF.

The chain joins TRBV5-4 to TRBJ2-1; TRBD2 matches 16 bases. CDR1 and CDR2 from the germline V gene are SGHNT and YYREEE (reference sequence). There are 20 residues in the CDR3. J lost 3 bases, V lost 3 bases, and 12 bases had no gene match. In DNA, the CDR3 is TGTGCCAGCAGCTCTCCGGGACTAGCGGGAGGGCCAATGGGCTACAATGAGCAGTTCTTC. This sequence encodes CASSSPGLAGGPMGYNEQFF.

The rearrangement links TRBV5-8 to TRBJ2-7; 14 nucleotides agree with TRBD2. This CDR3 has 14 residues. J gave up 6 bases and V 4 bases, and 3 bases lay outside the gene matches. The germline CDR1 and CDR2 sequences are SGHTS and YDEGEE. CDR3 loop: CASSRLAGGPEQYF. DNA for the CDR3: TGTGCCAGCAGCCGACTAGCGGGAGGGCCCGAGCAGTACTTC.

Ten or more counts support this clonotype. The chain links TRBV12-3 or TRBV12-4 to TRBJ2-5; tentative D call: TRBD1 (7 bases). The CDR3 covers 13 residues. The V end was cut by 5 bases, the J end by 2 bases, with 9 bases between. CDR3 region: CASSAGQQETQYF. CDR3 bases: TGTGCCAGCAGTGCGGGACAGCAAGAGACCCAGTACTTC.

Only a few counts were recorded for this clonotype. CDR3 bases: TGCAGCGTGGAGACAGGGGAACCCAAAAACATTCAGTACTTC. This translates into CSVETGEPKNIQYF. The chain carries TRBV29-1 and TRBJ2-4; 8 bases are a match to TRBD1. Germline values: CDR1 SQVTM, CDR2 ANQGSEA. V shed 6 bases and J 2 bases; nucleotides not matched to a gene: 6. This CDR3 spans 14 amino acids.

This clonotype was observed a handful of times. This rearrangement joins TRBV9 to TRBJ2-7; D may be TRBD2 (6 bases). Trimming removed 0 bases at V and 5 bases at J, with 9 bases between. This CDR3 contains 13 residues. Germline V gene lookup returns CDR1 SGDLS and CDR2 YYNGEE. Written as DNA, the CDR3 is TGTGCCAGCAGCGTAGCGGCGGGGCACGAGCAGTACTTC. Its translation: CASSVAAGHEQYF.

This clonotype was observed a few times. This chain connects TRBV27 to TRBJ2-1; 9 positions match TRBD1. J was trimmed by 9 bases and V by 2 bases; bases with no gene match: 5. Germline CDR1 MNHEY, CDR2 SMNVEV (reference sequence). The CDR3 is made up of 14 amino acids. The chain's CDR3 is CASSLGGQGSEQFF. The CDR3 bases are TGTGCCAGCAGTTTAGGAGGACAGGGGAGTGAGCAGTTCTTC.

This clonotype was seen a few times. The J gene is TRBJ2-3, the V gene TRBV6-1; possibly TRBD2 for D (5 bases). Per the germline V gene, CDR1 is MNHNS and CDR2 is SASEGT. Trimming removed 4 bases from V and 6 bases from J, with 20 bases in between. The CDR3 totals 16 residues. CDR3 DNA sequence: TGTGCCAGCAGTGGGGAGCGGATCCCCCTAAGGGATACGCAGTATTTT. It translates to CASSGERIPLRDTQYF.

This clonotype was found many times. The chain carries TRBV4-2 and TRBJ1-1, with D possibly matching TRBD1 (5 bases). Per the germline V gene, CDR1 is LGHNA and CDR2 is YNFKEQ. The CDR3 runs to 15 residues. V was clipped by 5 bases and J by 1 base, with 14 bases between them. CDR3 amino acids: CASSSPGTGNTEAFF. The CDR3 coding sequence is TGTGCCAGCAGCTCCCCCGGGACGGGGAACACTGAAGCTTTCTTT.

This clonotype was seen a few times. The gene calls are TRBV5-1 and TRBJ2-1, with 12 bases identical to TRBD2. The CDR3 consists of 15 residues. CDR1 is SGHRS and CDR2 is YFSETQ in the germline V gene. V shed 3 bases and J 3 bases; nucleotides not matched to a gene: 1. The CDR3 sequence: CASSWTSGNYNEQFF. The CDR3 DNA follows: TGCGCCAGCAGCTGGACTAGCGGGAACTACAATGAGCAGTTCTTC.

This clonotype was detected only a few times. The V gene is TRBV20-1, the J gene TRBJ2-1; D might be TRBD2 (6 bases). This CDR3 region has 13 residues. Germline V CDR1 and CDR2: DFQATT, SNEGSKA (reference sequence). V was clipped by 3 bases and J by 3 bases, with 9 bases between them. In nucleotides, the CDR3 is TGCAGTGCTAGTTGGCGGGACTACAATGAGCAGTTCTTC. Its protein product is CSASWRDYNEQFF.

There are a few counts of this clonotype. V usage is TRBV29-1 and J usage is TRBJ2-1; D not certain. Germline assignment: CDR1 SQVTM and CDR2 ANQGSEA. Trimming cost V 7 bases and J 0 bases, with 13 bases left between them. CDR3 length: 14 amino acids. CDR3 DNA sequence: TGCAGCGCCTCCGACCGAGCCTCCTACAATGAGCAGTTCTTC. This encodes CSASDRASYNEQFF.

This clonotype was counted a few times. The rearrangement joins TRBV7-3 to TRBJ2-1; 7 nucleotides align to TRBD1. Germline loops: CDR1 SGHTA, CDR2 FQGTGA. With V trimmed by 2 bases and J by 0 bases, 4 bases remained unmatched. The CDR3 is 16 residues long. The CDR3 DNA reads TGTGCCAGCAGCTTAGTGCCAGGGGGCTCCTACAATGAGCAGTTCTTC. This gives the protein CASSLVPGGSYNEQFF.

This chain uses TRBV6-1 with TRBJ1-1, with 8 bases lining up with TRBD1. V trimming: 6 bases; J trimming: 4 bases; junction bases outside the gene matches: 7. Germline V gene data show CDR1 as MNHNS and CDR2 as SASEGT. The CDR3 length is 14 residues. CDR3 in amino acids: CASRILQGATEAFF. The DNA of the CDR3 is TGTGCCAGCAGGATCCTCCAGGGGGCCACTGAAGCTTTCTTT.